This TCR beta chain comes out of a study of vaccination effects on CD4 cells after COVID-19. The data were produced by immunoSEQ multiplex PCR, yet TCRdb's version contains in-frame clones alone and is incomplete. The sample lists tens of thousands of clones, approximately 79% seen once, with under 4.5% in the top ten. Regarding this clone: Its antigen is currently unknown.

Between the trimmed V and J ends, which lost 7 bases and 6 bases, there was a span of 10 bases. Germline V gene lookup returns CDR1 MNHEY and CDR2 SVGAGI. This CDR3 has 13 amino acids. Antigen-specific CD4+ T cells were first expanded with viral peptide pools by the ViraFEST assay and only then sequenced. Subsequent to a culture period of around eleven days, CD4+ T cells were isolated. None of the vaccinated had previously contracted SARS-CoV-2, and their nucleocapsid antibodies tested negative. On days 3 and 7, fresh IL-2 medium replaced half the medium. The chain joins TRBV6-5 to TRBJ1-6, with unresolved D. This material consisted of CD4+ T cells from PBMCs cultured with HCoV-OC43 spike peptides, taken before COVID-19 vaccination. The subset here: HCoV-OC43 spike overlapping peptide pool stimulation. The TCR originated in a human donor who received a COVID-19 vaccine. The CDR3, as DNA: TGTGCCAGCAAAGACAAAAGTAATTCACCCCTCCACTTT. This gives the protein CASKDKSNSPLHF.